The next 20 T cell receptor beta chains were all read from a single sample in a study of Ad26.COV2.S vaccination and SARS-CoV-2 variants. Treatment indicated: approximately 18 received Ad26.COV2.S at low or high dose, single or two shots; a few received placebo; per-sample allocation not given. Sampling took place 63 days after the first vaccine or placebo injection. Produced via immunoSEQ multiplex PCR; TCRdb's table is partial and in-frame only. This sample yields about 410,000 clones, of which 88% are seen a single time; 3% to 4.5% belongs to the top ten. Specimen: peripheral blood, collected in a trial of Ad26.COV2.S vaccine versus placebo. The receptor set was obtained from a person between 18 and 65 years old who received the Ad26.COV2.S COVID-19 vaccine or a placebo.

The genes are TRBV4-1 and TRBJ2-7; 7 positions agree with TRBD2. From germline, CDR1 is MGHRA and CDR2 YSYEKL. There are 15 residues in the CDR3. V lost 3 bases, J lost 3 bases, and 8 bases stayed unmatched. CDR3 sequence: CASSQLSGRVYEQYF. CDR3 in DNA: TGCGCCAGCAGCCAGCTATCAGGGAGGGTCTACGAGCAGTACTTC.

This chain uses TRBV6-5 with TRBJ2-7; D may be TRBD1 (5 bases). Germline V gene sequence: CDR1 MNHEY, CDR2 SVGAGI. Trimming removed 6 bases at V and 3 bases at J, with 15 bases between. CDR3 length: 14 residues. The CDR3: CASSNGDSRYEQYF. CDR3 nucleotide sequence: TGTGCCAGCAGCAACGGAGACAGCCGCTACGAGCAGTACTTC.

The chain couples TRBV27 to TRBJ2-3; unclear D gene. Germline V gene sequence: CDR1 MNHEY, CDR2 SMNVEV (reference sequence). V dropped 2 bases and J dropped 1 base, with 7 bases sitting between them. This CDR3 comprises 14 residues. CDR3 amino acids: CASSLPGRTDTQYF. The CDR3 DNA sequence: TGTGCCAGCAGTTTACCCGGGCGCACAGATACGCAGTATTTT.

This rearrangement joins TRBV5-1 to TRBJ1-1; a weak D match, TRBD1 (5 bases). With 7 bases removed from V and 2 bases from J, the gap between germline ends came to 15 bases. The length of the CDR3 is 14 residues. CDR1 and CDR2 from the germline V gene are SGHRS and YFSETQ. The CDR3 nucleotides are TGCGCCAGCCAGGGTTTGAGCCCCAACACTGAAGCTTTCTTT. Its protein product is CASQGLSPNTEAFF.

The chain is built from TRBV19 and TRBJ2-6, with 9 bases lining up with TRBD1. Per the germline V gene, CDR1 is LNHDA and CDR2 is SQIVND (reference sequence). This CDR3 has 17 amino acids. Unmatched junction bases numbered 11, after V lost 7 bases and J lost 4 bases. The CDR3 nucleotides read TGTGCCAGTATGGGTAGGGACAGGGTAACGGGGGCCAACGTCCTGACTTTC. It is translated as CASMGRDRVTGANVLTF.

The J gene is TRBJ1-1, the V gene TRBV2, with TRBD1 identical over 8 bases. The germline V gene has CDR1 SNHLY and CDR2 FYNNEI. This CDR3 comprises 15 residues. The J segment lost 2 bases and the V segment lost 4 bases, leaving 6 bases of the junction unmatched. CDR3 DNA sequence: TGTGCCAGCAGTGTCCAGGGGGCCGGAAACACTGAAGCTTTCTTT. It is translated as CASSVQGAGNTEAFF.

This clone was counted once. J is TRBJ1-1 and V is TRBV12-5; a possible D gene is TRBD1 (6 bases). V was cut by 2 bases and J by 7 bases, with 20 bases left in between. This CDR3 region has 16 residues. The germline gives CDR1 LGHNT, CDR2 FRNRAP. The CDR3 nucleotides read TGTGCTAGTGGTTTGAGTGGGGGCTGGGGTGTAAGTGAAGCTTTCTTT. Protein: CASGLSGGWGVSEAFF.

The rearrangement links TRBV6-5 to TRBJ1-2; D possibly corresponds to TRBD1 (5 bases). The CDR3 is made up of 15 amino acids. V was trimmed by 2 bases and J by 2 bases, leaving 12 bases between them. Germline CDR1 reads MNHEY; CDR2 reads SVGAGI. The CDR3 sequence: CASSYRGRWNYGYTF. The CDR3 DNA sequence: TGTGCCAGCAGTTACAGGGGTCGTTGGAACTATGGCTACACCTTC.

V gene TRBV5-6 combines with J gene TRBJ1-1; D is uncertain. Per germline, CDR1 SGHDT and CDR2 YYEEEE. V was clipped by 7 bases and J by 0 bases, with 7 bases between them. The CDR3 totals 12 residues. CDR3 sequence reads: CASGRLNTEAFF. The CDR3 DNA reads TGTGCCAGCGGACGGCTGAACACTGAAGCTTTCTTT.

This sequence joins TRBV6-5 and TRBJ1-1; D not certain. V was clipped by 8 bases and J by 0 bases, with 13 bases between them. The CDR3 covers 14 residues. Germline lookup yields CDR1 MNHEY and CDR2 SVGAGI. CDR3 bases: TGTGCCAGCGCCCCAAGCCTGGTGAACACTGAAGCTTTCTTT. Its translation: CASAPSLVNTEAFF.

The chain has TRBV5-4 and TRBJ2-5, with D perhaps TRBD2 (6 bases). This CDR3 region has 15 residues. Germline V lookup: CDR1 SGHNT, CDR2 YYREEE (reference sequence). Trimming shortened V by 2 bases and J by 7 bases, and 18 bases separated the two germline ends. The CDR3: CASSFPGLPGGTQYF. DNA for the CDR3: TGTGCCAGCAGCTTCCCAGGTCTTCCCGGGGGGACCCAGTACTTC.

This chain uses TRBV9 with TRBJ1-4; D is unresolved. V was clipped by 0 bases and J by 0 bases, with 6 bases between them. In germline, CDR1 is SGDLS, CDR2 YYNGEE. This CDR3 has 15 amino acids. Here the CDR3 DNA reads TGTGCCAGCAGCGTAGACAGCGCAACTAATGAAAAACTGTTTTTT. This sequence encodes CASSVDSATNEKLFF.

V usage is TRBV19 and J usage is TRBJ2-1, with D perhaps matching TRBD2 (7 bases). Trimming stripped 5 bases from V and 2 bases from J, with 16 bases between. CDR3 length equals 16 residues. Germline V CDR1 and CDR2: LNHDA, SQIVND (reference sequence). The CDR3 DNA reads TGTGCCAGTAGTGAGTTAGGAGGGGGGGCCTACAATGAGCAGTTCTTC. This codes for CASSELGGGAYNEQFF.

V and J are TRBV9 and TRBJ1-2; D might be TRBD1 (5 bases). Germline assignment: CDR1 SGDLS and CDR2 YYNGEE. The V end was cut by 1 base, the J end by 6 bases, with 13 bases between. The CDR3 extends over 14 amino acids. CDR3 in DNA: TGTGCCAGCAGCGTATTAGGTCAGGGCCATGGCTACACCTTC. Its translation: CASSVLGQGHGYTF.

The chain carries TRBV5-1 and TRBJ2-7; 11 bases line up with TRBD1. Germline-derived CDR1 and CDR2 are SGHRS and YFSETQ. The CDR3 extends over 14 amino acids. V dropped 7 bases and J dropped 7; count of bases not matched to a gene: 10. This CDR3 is CASSLGQGAEEQYF. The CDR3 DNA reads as TGCGCCAGCTCCCTAGGACAGGGGGCTGAAGAGCAGTACTTC. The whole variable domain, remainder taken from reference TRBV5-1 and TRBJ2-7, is KAGVTQTPRYLIKTRGQQVTLSCSPISGHRSVSWYQQTPGQGLQFLFEYFSETQRNKGNFPGRFSGRQFSNSRSEMNVSTLELGDSALYLCASSLGQGAEEQYFGPGTRLTVT.

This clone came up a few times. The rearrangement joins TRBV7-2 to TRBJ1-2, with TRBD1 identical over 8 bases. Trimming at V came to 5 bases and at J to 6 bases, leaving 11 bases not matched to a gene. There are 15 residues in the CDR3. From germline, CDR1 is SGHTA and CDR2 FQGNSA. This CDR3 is CASSPRRTGGHGYTF. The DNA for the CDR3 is TGTGCCAGCAGCCCCAGGAGAACAGGGGGTCATGGCTACACCTTC.

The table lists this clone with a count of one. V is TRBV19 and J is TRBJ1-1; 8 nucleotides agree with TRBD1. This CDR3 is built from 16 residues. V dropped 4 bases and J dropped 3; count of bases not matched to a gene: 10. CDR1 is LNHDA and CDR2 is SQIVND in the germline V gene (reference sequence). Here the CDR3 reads CASSTLRTGTYTEAFF. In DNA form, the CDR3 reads TGTGCCAGTAGTACCCTCCGGACAGGGACCTACACTGAAGCTTTCTTT.

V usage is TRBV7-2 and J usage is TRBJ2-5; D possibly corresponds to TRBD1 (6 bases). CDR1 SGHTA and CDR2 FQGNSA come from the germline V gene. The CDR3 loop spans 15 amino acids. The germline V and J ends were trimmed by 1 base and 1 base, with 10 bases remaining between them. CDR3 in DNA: TGTGCCAGCAGCTTAGGAGGACAGCTCCAAGAGACCCAGTACTTC. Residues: CASSLGGQLQETQYF.

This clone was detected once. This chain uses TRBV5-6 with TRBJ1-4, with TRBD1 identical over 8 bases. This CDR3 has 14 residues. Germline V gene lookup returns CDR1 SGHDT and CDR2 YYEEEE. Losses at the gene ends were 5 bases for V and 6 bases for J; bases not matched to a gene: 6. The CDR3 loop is CASSQGARYEKLFF. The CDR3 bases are TGTGCCAGCAGTCAGGGGGCGCGATATGAAAAACTGTTTTTT.

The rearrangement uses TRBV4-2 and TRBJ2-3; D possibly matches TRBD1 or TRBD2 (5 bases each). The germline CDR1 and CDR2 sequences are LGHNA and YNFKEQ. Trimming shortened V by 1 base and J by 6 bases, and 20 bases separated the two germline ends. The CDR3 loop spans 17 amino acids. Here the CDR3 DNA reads TGTGCCAGCAGCCAAGTTGGGGCTAGGCGACGGGATGATACGCAGTATTTT. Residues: CASSQVGARRRDDTQYF.